The 5 T cell receptor beta chains reported below all come from one sample, sequenced in a study of radiotherapy plus CTLA-4 blockade in lung cancer. Only in-frame clones appear in the TCRdb table, and some are missing; sequencing was by immunoSEQ multiplex PCR. This table holds 80,000 or so clones, under 80% found once. This specimen was peripheral blood, taken from a patient treated with radiotherapy plus ipilimumab. All receptors derive from a human donor with non-small cell lung cancer whose response to radiotherapy plus ipilimumab could not be evaluated. Some clones in this sample may be carry-over from other donors' samples.

The chain combines TRBV4-2 with TRBJ1-2, with D possibly TRBD1 on 6 matching bases. Trimming cost V 0 bases and J 6 bases, with 17 bases left between them. Per germline, CDR1 LGHNA and CDR2 YNFKEQ. CDR3 length equals 16 residues. The CDR3 loop reads CASSQEGGPGGHGYTF. CDR3 bases: TGTGCCAGCAGCCAAGAGGGGGGGCCGGGGGGGCATGGCTACACCTTC.

V is TRBV5-4 and J is TRBJ1-1; a possible D gene is TRBD1 (5 bases). CDR3 length equals 16 residues. Trimming stripped 1 base from V and 1 base from J, with 14 bases between. Germline V gene lookup returns CDR1 SGHNT and CDR2 YYREEE (reference sequence). The CDR3 sequence: CASSLTQYTGNTEAFF. DNA for the CDR3: TGTGCCAGCAGCTTGACGCAGTATACAGGGAACACTGAAGCTTTCTTT.

This clone appeared a few times. The chain joins TRBV7-9 to TRBJ2-7; a weak D match, TRBD1 (5 bases). Germline V CDR1 and CDR2: SEHNR, FQNEAQ (reference sequence). Trimming removed 5 bases at V and 4 bases at J, with 15 bases between. The CDR3 has 14 residues. DNA for the CDR3: TGTGCCAGCAGCAACCAAATGACAGCTTACGAGCAGTACTTC. This translates into CASSNQMTAYEQYF.

The rearrangement uses TRBV5-4 and TRBJ2-5, with TRBD1 identical over 7 bases. Germline V lookup: CDR1 SGHNT, CDR2 YYREEE (reference sequence). This CDR3 is 15 amino acids long. V dropped 3 bases and J dropped 3; count of bases not matched to a gene: 8. The CDR3 DNA sequence: TGTGCCAGCAGCTCCCCGGGACAGAGAAAAGAGACCCAGTACTTC. It encodes CASSSPGQRKETQYF.

The V call is TRBV6-1, the J call TRBJ1-1; D remains unclear. The CDR3 sequence is 12 residues long. From germline, CDR1 is MNHNS and CDR2 SASEGT. V was cut by 3 bases and J by 2 bases, with 4 bases left in between. The CDR3 DNA reads TGTGCCAGCAGTGATCTCAACACTGAAGCTTTCTTT. Amino acids: CASSDLNTEAFF.